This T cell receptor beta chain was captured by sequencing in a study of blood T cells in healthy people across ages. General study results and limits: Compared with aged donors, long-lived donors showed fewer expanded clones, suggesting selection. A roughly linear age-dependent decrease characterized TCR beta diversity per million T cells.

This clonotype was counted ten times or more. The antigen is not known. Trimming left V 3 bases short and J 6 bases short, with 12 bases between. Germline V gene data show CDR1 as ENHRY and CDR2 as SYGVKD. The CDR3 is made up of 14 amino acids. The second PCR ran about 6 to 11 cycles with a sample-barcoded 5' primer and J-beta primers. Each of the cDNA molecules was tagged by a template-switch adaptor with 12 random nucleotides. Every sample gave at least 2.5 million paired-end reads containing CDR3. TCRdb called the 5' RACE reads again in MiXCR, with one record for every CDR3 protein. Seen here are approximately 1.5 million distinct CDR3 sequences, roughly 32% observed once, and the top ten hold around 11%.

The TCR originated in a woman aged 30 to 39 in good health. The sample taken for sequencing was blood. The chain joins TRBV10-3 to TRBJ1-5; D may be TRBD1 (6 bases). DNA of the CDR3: TGTGCCATCAGTGAAGAAGGGGGAGTTCAGCCCCAGCATTTT. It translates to CAISEEGGVQPQHF.